A selection of T cell receptor beta chains follows, all from one sample in a study of cytomegalovirus exposure and HLA in healthy donors. The repertoire was sequenced with immunoSEQ multiplex PCR; TCRdb's copy has only in-frame clones and lacks some. Of 100,000 to 150,000 clones in the sample, around 76% are singletons; the top ten hold 7.3%. The sequenced sample was PBMCs. These receptors were taken from a male donor in good health and CMV-seronegative. The CDR3 runs from the conserved cysteine through the conserved F or W. The order of the fields is V gene, J gene, D gene, clone size, CDR3 length, CDR3 protein, CDR3 DNA. D genes are given only for firm matches. Size is omitted from some rows. Given values are once, few, many or a class for expanded clones.

TRBV27	TRBJ2-3	NA	NA	15	CASSLWRRSTDTQYF	TGTGCCAGCAGTTTGTGGCGGCGGAGCACAGATACGCAGTATTTT
TRBV7-8	TRBJ2-3	NA	NA	14	CASSPSLVSDTQYF	TGTGCCAGCAGCCCGTCACTAGTTTCAGATACGCAGTATTTT
TRBV28	TRBJ1-1	NA	NA	12	CASSLRHTEAFF	TGTGCCAGCAGCCTCAGGCACACTGAAGCTTTCTTT
TRBV12-2	TRBJ2-1	NA	NA	19	CASRLAGLVSPSHDTEQFF	TGTGCAAGTCGCTTAGCCGGACTAGTTTCACCTTCCCACGATACTGAGCAGTTCTTC
TRBV30	TRBJ2-1	NA	NA	13	CAWSGGGPEGQFF	TGTGCCTGGAGTGGGGGGGGGCCGGAGGGGCAGTTCTTC
TRBV28	TRBJ1-5	TRBD1	NA	16	CASRSPRQGADQPQHF	TGTGCCAGCAGGAGCCCTCGACAGGGGGCGGATCAGCCCCAGCATTTT
TRBV5-1	TRBJ1-1	TRBD1	NA	15	CASSEWTGSNTEAFF	TGCGCCAGCAGCGAGTGGACAGGGTCGAACACTGAAGCTTTCTTT
TRBV10-3	TRBJ2-1	TRBD2	NA	16	CAISEMREGLDNEQFF	TGTGCCATCAGTGAGATGCGGGAGGGCCTGGACAATGAGCAGTTCTTC
TRBV2	TRBJ2-7	NA	NA	16	CASSEDGTQNAYEQYF	TGTGCCAGCAGTGAAGACGGGACACAAAATGCCTACGAGCAGTACTTC
TRBV5-4	TRBJ1-2	NA	few	12	CASSGDWYGYTF	TGTGCCAGCAGCGGAGACTGGTATGGCTACACCTTC
TRBV7-2	TRBJ2-7	TRBD1	NA	14	CASSARQGSYEQYF	TGTGCCAGCAGCGCCCGACAGGGGTCCTACGAGCAGTACTTC